This is a list of T cell receptor beta chains from one sample in a study of cytomegalovirus exposure and HLA in healthy donors. Profiled with immunoSEQ multiplex PCR; TCRdb holds only in-frame clones, not every one. The sample has 90,000 to 100,000 clones, 65% to 85% seen once; the top ten hold under 2.5%. Sequenced: PBMCs. The receptors come from a man younger than 35 in good health and CMV-seronegative. Both conserved end residues are part of each CDR3. D genes are given only for firm matches. A row's size may be missing; if present it is once, few, many or a size class.

J: TRBJ1-5; size: .; V: TRBV19; D: TRBD1; DNA: TGTGCCAGTAGTGACAGGGACGTAATCAATCAGCCCCAGCATTTT; CDR3: CASSDRDVINQPQHF
J: TRBJ1-4; size: .; V: TRBV6-1; D: .; DNA: TGTGCCAGCAGGACCGGGACATCTAATGAAAAACTGTTTTTT; CDR3: CASRTGTSNEKLFF
J: TRBJ1-1; size: few; V: TRBV6-1; D: .; DNA: TGTGCCAGCAGCTTGCTTAGTGAAGCTTTCTTT; CDR3: CASSLLSEAFF
J: TRBJ1-2; size: .; V: TRBV6-1; D: .; DNA: TGTGCCAGCAGTGTACAGGGCAGGAGCGGCTACACCTTC; CDR3: CASSVQGRSGYTF
J: TRBJ1-2; size: .; V: TRBV28; D: TRBD1; DNA: TGTGCCAGCAGTTCCGGACAGGGCGGGGGTGGCTACACCTTC; CDR3: CASSSGQGGGGYTF
J: TRBJ1-1; size: once; V: TRBV13; D: TRBD1; DNA: TGTGCCAGCAGCTCCTGGACAGGCTTCATGAACACTGAAGCTTTCTTT; CDR3: CASSSWTGFMNTEAFF
J: TRBJ2-3; size: once; V: TRBV10-1; D: TRBD2; DNA: TGCGCCAGTAGGACTAGCGGGGGGGCTACTAGCACAGATACGCAGTATTTT; CDR3: CASRTSGGATSTDTQYF
J: TRBJ2-3; size: .; V: TRBV4-2; D: TRBD2; DNA: TGTGCCAGCAGCTATAGCGGGGGGGCTGGAGATACGCAGTATTTT; CDR3: CASSYSGGAGDTQYF
J: TRBJ2-7; size: .; V: TRBV5-1; D: .; DNA: TGCGCCAGCAGCTTTGGAGGTAACTACGAGCAGTACTTC; CDR3: CASSFGGNYEQYF
J: TRBJ2-7; size: .; V: TRBV9; D: TRBD1; DNA: TGTGCCAGCAGCCTAGACAGGGGGTCCTACGAGCAGTACTTC; CDR3: CASSLDRGSYEQYF
J: TRBJ2-3; size: .; V: TRBV7-8; D: .; DNA: TGTGCCAGCAGCCCTAACACAGATACGCAGTATTTT; CDR3: CASSPNTDTQYF
J: TRBJ1-5; size: .; V: TRBV7-8; D: .; DNA: TGTGCCAGCAGCCTTTTGGGCAGCAATCAGCCCCAGCATTTT; CDR3: CASSLLGSNQPQHF
J: TRBJ2-7; size: .; V: TRBV5-4; D: .; DNA: TGTGCCAGCAGCTTGGGAACTTACGAGCAGTACTTC; CDR3: CASSLGTYEQYF
J: TRBJ1-3; size: .; V: TRBV6-5; D: TRBD1; DNA: TGTGCCAGCAGTCCCGGGACAGCGCCGGGAAACACCATATATTTT; CDR3: CASSPGTAPGNTIYF
J: TRBJ2-3; size: .; V: TRBV9; D: .; DNA: TGTGCCAGCAGCGTATCAGGGGGGGATACGCAGTATTTT; CDR3: CASSVSGGDTQYF
J: TRBJ2-7; size: .; V: TRBV7-2; D: TRBD2; DNA: TGTGCCAGCAGCTTGGTATCGGGGGGGTCGGAGCAGTACTTC; CDR3: CASSLVSGGSEQYF
J: TRBJ1-4; size: .; V: TRBV7-9; D: .; DNA: TGTGCCAGCAGCTCCAGACAGGTACCTAATGAAAAACTGTTTTTT; CDR3: CASSSRQVPNEKLFF
J: TRBJ2-5; size: .; V: TRBV5-4; D: .; DNA: TGTGCCAGCAGCTTGGGTGCAGGGGTTGAAGAGACCCAGTACTTC; CDR3: CASSLGAGVEETQYF
J: TRBJ2-2; size: .; V: TRBV19; D: TRBD2; DNA: TGTGCCAGTAAGGAGGGAGGGGTAGAGACCGGGGAGCTGTTTTTT; CDR3: CASKEGGVETGELFF
J: TRBJ1-1; size: .; V: TRBV10-3; D: TRBD1; DNA: TGTGCCATCAGGGGGGGACAGGGAATTGAAGCTTTCTTT; CDR3: CAIRGGQGIEAFF
J: TRBJ1-1; size: .; V: TRBV28; D: .; DNA: TGTGCCAGCAGTCGGGTGAACACTGAAGCTTTCTTT; CDR3: CASSRVNTEAFF
J: TRBJ2-3; size: .; V: TRBV30; D: .; DNA: TGTGCCTGGAGTGTAGTAACTGGCACAGATACGCAGTATTTT; CDR3: CAWSVVTGTDTQYF
J: TRBJ2-2; size: .; V: TRBV7-3; D: TRBD2; DNA: TGTGCCAGCAGCTTTACACTCCCAATAGCGGGGGGGAGTGAGGGGGAGCTGTTTTTT; CDR3: CASSFTLPIAGGSEGELFF
J: TRBJ2-7; size: .; V: TRBV11-2; D: .; DNA: TGTGCCAGCAGCAAGGTAGGAGGGGGCCATACCTACGAGCAGTACTTC; CDR3: CASSKVGGGHTYEQYF
J: TRBJ1-2; size: .; V: TRBV4-1; D: TRBD1; DNA: TGCGCCAGCAGCCTCGGGACAGTAGCCTCTCCGGGCTACACCTTC; CDR3: CASSLGTVASPGYTF
J: TRBJ2-7; size: .; V: TRBV10-3; D: .; DNA: TGTGCCATCAGTGAGTCAGGGGCAGGGGAAGAGCAGTACTTC; CDR3: CAISESGAGEEQYF
J: TRBJ1-2; size: .; V: TRBV7-9; D: .; DNA: TGTTCCAGCAGCTTGGGAGGGGATGGCTACACCTTC; CDR3: CSSSLGGDGYTF
J: TRBJ2-1; size: .; V: TRBV6-4; D: TRBD2; DNA: TGTGCCAGCAGTCGGGGGGGCAGCTCCTACAATGAGCAGTTCTTC; CDR3: CASSRGGSSYNEQFF
J: TRBJ2-5; size: .; V: TRBV7-9; D: .; DNA: TGTGCCAGCAGCCTAAGGGGCGCCGGAGTGACCCAGTACTTC; CDR3: CASSLRGAGVTQYF
J: TRBJ2-2; size: once; V: TRBV19; D: .; DNA: TGTGCCAGTAGTCTACTAGGGTCCGGGGAGCTGTTTTTT; CDR3: CASSLLGSGELFF
J: TRBJ2-1; size: .; V: TRBV4-2; D: TRBD2; DNA: TGTGCCAGCAGCCCCCAAGCGGGGGACACCTACAATGAGCAGTTCTTC; CDR3: CASSPQAGDTYNEQFF
J: TRBJ1-3; size: few; V: TRBV27; D: .; DNA: TGTGCCAGCAGTCGCAGGGGTGGAAACACCATATATTTT; CDR3: CASSRRGGNTIYF
J: TRBJ1-1; size: .; V: TRBV5-1; D: .; DNA: TGCGCCAGCAGCCCCTCGGGAGAAAACACTGAAGCTTTCTTT; CDR3: CASSPSGENTEAFF
J: TRBJ2-7; size: .; V: TRBV11-2; D: TRBD1; DNA: TGTGCCAGCAGCCTGGGACAGGGGTTGAACGAGCAGTACTTC; CDR3: CASSLGQGLNEQYF
J: TRBJ1-3; size: once; V: TRBV18; D: .; DNA: TGTGCCAGCTCCCAATCTACACGGGGAGCTGGAAACACCATATATTTT; CDR3: CASSQSTRGAGNTIYF
J: TRBJ1-2; size: .; V: TRBV4-2; D: .; DNA: TGTGCCAGCAGCCAAAGCCCCCCAGGGTTCGGTAACTATGGCTACACCTTC; CDR3: CASSQSPPGFGNYGYTF
J: TRBJ1-2; size: once; V: TRBV29-1; D: .; DNA: TGCAGCGTCCTCAGGGTGCCCTATGGCTACACCTTC; CDR3: CSVLRVPYGYTF
J: TRBJ2-3; size: .; V: TRBV6-1; D: .; DNA: TGTGCCAGCAGGCCGGGACATCCACCAGATACGCAGTATTTT; CDR3: CASRPGHPPDTQYF
J: TRBJ2-1; size: once; V: TRBV5-4; D: TRBD2; DNA: TGTGCCAGCAGCCCGGGACTAGCGGGGGGGCCTAGCAATGAGCAGTTCTTC; CDR3: CASSPGLAGGPSNEQFF
J: TRBJ2-7; size: once; V: TRBV14; D: TRBD2; DNA: TGTGCCAGCAGCCTTCATACCGGGACTAGCATCTCATACGAGCAGTACTTC; CDR3: CASSLHTGTSISYEQYF
J: TRBJ2-1; size: .; V: TRBV7-8; D: TRBD2; DNA: TGTGCCAGCAGCCCGTTAATCACTCCCGGGACTAGCGGTTACAATGAGCAGTTCTTC; CDR3: CASSPLITPGTSGYNEQFF
J: TRBJ1-5; size: .; V: TRBV19; D: TRBD1; DNA: TGTGCCAGTAGTTCAACCGGGACAGGGGGCAATCAGCCCCAGCATTTT; CDR3: CASSSTGTGGNQPQHF
J: TRBJ2-3; size: .; V: TRBV7-9; D: .; DNA: TGTTCCAGCAGCCCCGGGGGTGGTCTAGCTGCGGATACGCAGTATTTT; CDR3: CSSSPGGGLAADTQYF
J: TRBJ1-1; size: .; V: TRBV19; D: TRBD1; DNA: TGTGCCAGTAGTATCCGCCAGGGACAGGGAAGGTCTGAAGCTTTCTTT; CDR3: CASSIRQGQGRSEAFF
J: TRBJ1-4; size: .; V: TRBV5-1; D: TRBD1; DNA: TGCGCCAGCAGCTTGGGGACAGGCAGTCTCGAACTGTTTTTT; CDR3: CASSLGTGSLELFF
J: TRBJ1-4; size: few; V: TRBV2; D: .; DNA: TGTGCCAGCAGTGGGCAGGGGTTTGAAAAACTGTTTTTT; CDR3: CASSGQGFEKLFF
J: TRBJ2-3; size: few; V: TRBV9; D: .; DNA: TGTGCCAGCAGCGTAGCGTCAGGGCTTGGGGCAGATACGCAGTATTTT; CDR3: CASSVASGLGADTQYF
J: TRBJ1-2; size: .; V: TRBV27; D: TRBD1; DNA: TGTGCCAGCAGTTCAGGGACAGGGGTCCTAGGGGGCTATGGCTACACCTTC; CDR3: CASSSGTGVLGGYGYTF
J: TRBJ1-2; size: .; V: TRBV19; D: .; DNA: TGTGCCAGTAGTATCTCCCTCGGAAGGACAGACGGCTACACCTTC; CDR3: CASSISLGRTDGYTF
J: TRBJ2-5; size: .; V: TRBV7-2; D: .; DNA: TGTGCCAGCAGTAGTGGTGAGACCCAGTACTTC; CDR3: CASSSGETQYF
J: TRBJ2-5; size: .; V: TRBV5-1; D: .; DNA: TGCGCCAGCAGCTCCCGCTTTACAGGGAATCAAGAGACCCAGTACTTC; CDR3: CASSSRFTGNQETQYF
J: TRBJ2-2; size: .; V: TRBV5-4; D: .; DNA: TGTGCCAGCAGCTTGAGGGCAGGGGACACCGGGGAGCTGTTTTTT; CDR3: CASSLRAGDTGELFF
J: TRBJ2-1; size: .; V: TRBV6-5; D: .; DNA: TGTGCCAGCAGGCTGAGCTCCTACAATGAGCAGTTCTTC; CDR3: CASRLSSYNEQFF
J: TRBJ1-2; size: .; V: TRBV5-1; D: TRBD1; DNA: TGCGCCAGTGGCCCATCCGGGACAGAGTTTAGCTACACCTTC; CDR3: CASGPSGTEFSYTF
J: TRBJ1-2; size: .; V: TRBV14; D: .; DNA: TGTGCCAGCAGCCAGGGAGCTAACTATGGCTACACCTTC; CDR3: CASSQGANYGYTF
J: TRBJ2-2; size: few; V: TRBV11-2; D: .; DNA: TGTGCCAGCAGCCGGCTACAGGGTAACACCGGGGAGCTGTTTTTT; CDR3: CASSRLQGNTGELFF
J: TRBJ1-1; size: few; V: TRBV10-3; D: TRBD1; DNA: TGTGCCATCAGTGAGTTGACAGGGACTGAAGCTTTCTTT; CDR3: CAISELTGTEAFF
J: TRBJ1-1; size: .; V: TRBV7-9; D: TRBD1; DNA: TGTGCCAGCCGGGCAGGGGGCCGTACTGAAGCTTTCTTT; CDR3: CASRAGGRTEAFF
J: TRBJ2-6; size: few; V: TRBV19; D: TRBD1; DNA: TGTGCCAGTAGTTGGGGACAGGGTTCTTCTGGGGCCAACGTCCTGACTTTC; CDR3: CASSWGQGSSGANVLTF
J: TRBJ2-3; size: .; V: TRBV5-4; D: TRBD1; DNA: TGTGCCAGCAGCTTACCGGGACAGGGCGTCACAGATACGCAGTATTTT; CDR3: CASSLPGQGVTDTQYF